This entry concerns a single T cell receptor beta chain. The sample is drawn from a study of blood T cell repertoires in COVID-19. Study-level background: Sites across the United States, Italy and Spain contributed samples from acute and convalescent COVID-19. PBMCs, B-cell-depleted T cells, or T cells provided the cDNA or gDNA that made up the material.

The length of the CDR3 is 16 residues. Germline CDR1 GTSNPN, CDR2 SVGIG (reference sequence). Trimming left V 0 bases short and J 1 base short, with 13 bases between. Original methodology: Amplification from reference gene primers served as the basis for estimated nucleated cell counts. Only in-frame clones appear in the TCRdb table, and some are missing; sequencing was by immunoSEQ multiplex PCR. V and J calls and clone size are as listed in that table; D and trimming were resolved from the DNA. The sample lists tens of thousands of clones; 87% were seen once. Sequenced input: peripheral blood. The source is a woman of 80 years or more with active COVID-19. The chain couples TRBV30 to TRBJ1-5, with D possibly TRBD1 on 6 matching bases. DNA for the CDR3: TGTGCCTGGAGTGTAATGGGGGCGGAGAGCAATCAGCCCCAGCATTTT. Translating gives CAWSVMGAESNQPQHF.